This is a list of T cell receptor beta chains from one sample in a study of blood T cell repertoires in COVID-19. Some clones are missing from TCRdb's copy, which holds only in-frame ones; the method was immunoSEQ multiplex PCR. In the table there are around 450,000 clones, around 90% of which are singletons. Sequences were obtained from PBMCs or T cells enriched from blood (not recorded which). The receptors here all came from a young woman with acute COVID-19. Both conserved end residues are part of each CDR3. Fields, in order: CDR3 DNA, CDR3 protein, V gene, D gene, J gene, clone size. A D gene is named only where the DNA matches it firmly. Some rows mark clone size as missing; the rest say once, few, many or name a class of expanded clone.

CDR3 DNA: TGTGCCAGCAGCTTGAATCCCCTCCAAGAGACCCAGTACTTC; CDR3 protein: CASSLNPLQETQYF; V gene: TRBV5-6; D gene: -; J gene: TRBJ2-5; clone size: -
CDR3 DNA: TGTGCCAGATACAATTCAGGGGGCCTCTCCTACAATGAGCAGTTCTTC; CDR3 protein: CARYNSGGLSYNEQFF; V gene: TRBV27; D gene: TRBD1; J gene: TRBJ2-1; clone size: -
CDR3 DNA: TGTGCTAGCAGCTTTTCGGGAGGGACTGAGCAGTTCTTC; CDR3 protein: CASSFSGGTEQFF; V gene: TRBV7-7; D gene: TRBD2; J gene: TRBJ2-1; clone size: -
CDR3 DNA: TGTGCCAGCAGCGTAGACGGGGGGACCTACAATGAGCAGTTCTTC; CDR3 protein: CASSVDGGTYNEQFF; V gene: TRBV9; D gene: TRBD2; J gene: TRBJ2-1; clone size: -
CDR3 DNA: TGTGCCAGTAGTATGGGACTAGCGGCTGGCGAGCAGTACTTC; CDR3 protein: CASSMGLAAGEQYF; V gene: TRBV19; D gene: TRBD2; J gene: TRBJ2-7; clone size: -
CDR3 DNA: TGCGCCAGCGCGGAGGGGTCTTATGAGCAGTACTTC; CDR3 protein: CASAEGSYEQYF; V gene: TRBV4-1; D gene: -; J gene: TRBJ2-7; clone size: -
CDR3 DNA: TGCAGCGTTGCCGTTAGGGGGAAGAACTCTGGGGCCAACGTCCTGACTTTC; CDR3 protein: CSVAVRGKNSGANVLTF; V gene: TRBV29-1; D gene: -; J gene: TRBJ2-6; clone size: -
CDR3 DNA: TGTGCCAGCAGCTTGGGAGGGAGGGCCGGTGATGAGCAGTTCTTC; CDR3 protein: CASSLGGRAGDEQFF; V gene: TRBV5-8; D gene: TRBD2; J gene: TRBJ2-1; clone size: -
CDR3 DNA: TGTGCCACCAGTGATCTTACAGGGGGCAATCAGCCCCAGCATTTT; CDR3 protein: CATSDLTGGNQPQHF; V gene: TRBV24-1; D gene: TRBD1; J gene: TRBJ1-5; clone size: -
CDR3 DNA: TGTGCCAGCAGTCCTCCCCTTCCCTCACTAGCGGATACCGGGGAGCTGTTTTTT; CDR3 protein: CASSPPLPSLADTGELFF; V gene: TRBV6-6; D gene: TRBD2; J gene: TRBJ2-2; clone size: -
CDR3 DNA: TGTGCCAGCTCGGGAACAGGGGCCCCCAGCGGGTCACCCCTCCACTTT; CDR3 protein: CASSGTGAPSGSPLHF; V gene: TRBV7-9; D gene: TRBD1; J gene: TRBJ1-6; clone size: -
CDR3 DNA: TGCGCCAGCAGCCAAGATGGGACTAGTGTTTCAGATACGCAGTATTTT; CDR3 protein: CASSQDGTSVSDTQYF; V gene: TRBV4-3; D gene: TRBD2; J gene: TRBJ2-3; clone size: -
CDR3 DNA: TGTGCCAGCAGCGTAGGGAGCGGTCGAGGCTATGAGCAGTTCTTC; CDR3 protein: CASSVGSGRGYEQFF; V gene: TRBV9; D gene: -; J gene: TRBJ2-1; clone size: -
CDR3 DNA: TGCGCCAGCAGTTCGGACAGGGGTGGTGGAAACACCATATATTTT; CDR3 protein: CASSSDRGGGNTIYF; V gene: TRBV5-1; D gene: TRBD1; J gene: TRBJ1-3; clone size: -
CDR3 DNA: TGTGCCAGTAGTATAGGTGCAGGGGACGCTTTCTTT; CDR3 protein: CASSIGAGDAFF; V gene: TRBV19; D gene: -; J gene: TRBJ1-1; clone size: -
CDR3 DNA: TGTGCCACTAACGGGGATTCCTACGAGCAGTACTTC; CDR3 protein: CATNGDSYEQYF; V gene: TRBV28; D gene: -; J gene: TRBJ2-7; clone size: -
CDR3 DNA: TGTGCCAGCAGCTCAGACAGGGCCCCGTCCTACGAGCAGTACTTC; CDR3 protein: CASSSDRAPSYEQYF; V gene: TRBV5-5; D gene: TRBD1; J gene: TRBJ2-7; clone size: -
CDR3 DNA: TGTGCCAGCAGCCAAGATCCTGGACAGGGTCGCTACGAGCAGTACTTC; CDR3 protein: CASSQDPGQGRYEQYF; V gene: TRBV14; D gene: TRBD1; J gene: TRBJ2-7; clone size: -
CDR3 DNA: TGTGCCAGCAGTTCCAGTATGGAGACCCAGTACTTC; CDR3 protein: CASSSSMETQYF; V gene: TRBV12-3/TRBV12-4; D gene: -; J gene: TRBJ2-5; clone size: once
CDR3 DNA: TGTGCCAGCGGGGTAGCGGGAGCTGGAGAGCAGTACTTC; CDR3 protein: CASGVAGAGEQYF; V gene: TRBV7-2; D gene: TRBD2; J gene: TRBJ2-7; clone size: -
CDR3 DNA: TGTGCCAGCTCACCGACAGGGGGGGGCTACGAGCAGTACTTC; CDR3 protein: CASSPTGGGYEQYF; V gene: TRBV18; D gene: TRBD1; J gene: TRBJ2-7; clone size: once
CDR3 DNA: TGTGCCAGCAGTTTAGGACAGGGGGCTTATCAGCCCCAGCATTTT; CDR3 protein: CASSLGQGAYQPQHF; V gene: TRBV27; D gene: TRBD1; J gene: TRBJ1-5; clone size: once
CDR3 DNA: TGTGCCAGCAGCTTAGTACAGGCCGGAGTCGGCGGGGAGCTGTTTTTT; CDR3 protein: CASSLVQAGVGGELFF; V gene: TRBV7-6; D gene: -; J gene: TRBJ2-2; clone size: -
CDR3 DNA: TGTGCCAGCAGTTCGTCGGGGGAGCTGTTTTTT; CDR3 protein: CASSSSGELFF; V gene: TRBV28; D gene: -; J gene: TRBJ2-2; clone size: once